These 5 T cell receptor beta chains were all obtained from the same sample, sequenced in a study of cytomegalovirus exposure and HLA in healthy donors. 13 Jbeta primers and 60 Vbeta primers were used for the PCR. Repertoires were generated with immunoSEQ multiplex PCR, while TCRdb's copy carries only in-frame clones and drops some. The clone table shows tens of thousands of clones, with the ten largest holding under 4%. Sequenced sample: PBMCs. The source of these receptors is a female donor in good health and CMV-seropositive.

The chain has TRBV5-1 and TRBJ2-5; possible D gene TRBD2, 6 bases. The V gene's germline CDR1 is SGHRS and CDR2 YFSETQ. This CDR3 has 14 residues. The germline V and J ends were trimmed by 2 bases and 5 bases, with 13 bases remaining between them. The CDR3 region is CASSFWREKETQYF. The CDR3 region has the DNA TGCGCCAGCAGCTTCTGGAGGGAGAAGGAGACCCAGTACTTC. The full variable domain, completed using reference TRBV5-1 and TRBJ2-5, is KAGVTQTPRYLIKTRGQQVTLSCSPISGHRSVSWYQQTPGQGLQFLFEYFSETQRNKGNFPGRFSGRQFSNSRSEMNVSTLELGDSALYLCASSFWREKETQYFGPGTRLLVL.

The rearrangement uses TRBV29-1 and TRBJ2-5; 7 nucleotides match TRBD1. The last part of the DNA fits TRBJ2-7 better; the J call may be wrong. The CDR3 has 12 amino acids. The germline CDR1 and CDR2 sequences are SQVTM and ANQGSEA. CDR3 DNA: TGCAGCGCATACAGGGGTACCAACGAGCAGTACTTC. Its translation: CSAYRGTNEQYF.

V is TRBV18 and J is TRBJ2-7; D possibly corresponds to TRBD1 (7 bases). This CDR3 contains 13 residues. Germline assignment: CDR1 KGHSH and CDR2 LQKENI. V lost 6 bases and J 3 bases, leaving 12 bases between the germline ends. CDR3 sequence (DNA): TGTGCCAGCTCGCTCCAGGGGGGCTACGAGCAGTACTTC. This gives the protein CASSLQGGYEQYF. Supplemented by reference TRBV18 and TRBJ2-7, the full variable domain reads NAGVMQNPRHLVRRRGQEARLRCSPMKGHSHVYWYRQLPEEGLKFMVYLQKENIIDESGMPKERFSAEFPKEGPSILRIQQVVRGDSAAYFCASSLQGGYEQYFGPGTRLTVT.

The rearrangement links TRBV7-9 to TRBJ1-6, with no clear D. The germline V gene has CDR1 SEHNR and CDR2 FQNEAQ (reference sequence). The germline V and J ends were trimmed by 2 bases and 9 bases, with 11 bases remaining between them. The CDR3 contains 14 residues. As DNA, the CDR3 is TGTGCCAGCAGCTTAACGGGGATAGGTTCACCCCTCCACTTT. Protein: CASSLTGIGSPLHF.

The chain uses TRBV6-1 and TRBJ2-1, with 13 bases fitting TRBD2. Germline V lookup: CDR1 MNHNS, CDR2 SASEGT. V gave up 7 bases and J gave up 6 bases; unmatched junction bases: 3. The CDR3 covers 14 residues. The CDR3: CASTGLAGINEQFF. For the CDR3, the DNA is TGTGCCAGCACGGGACTAGCGGGGATCAATGAGCAGTTCTTC.